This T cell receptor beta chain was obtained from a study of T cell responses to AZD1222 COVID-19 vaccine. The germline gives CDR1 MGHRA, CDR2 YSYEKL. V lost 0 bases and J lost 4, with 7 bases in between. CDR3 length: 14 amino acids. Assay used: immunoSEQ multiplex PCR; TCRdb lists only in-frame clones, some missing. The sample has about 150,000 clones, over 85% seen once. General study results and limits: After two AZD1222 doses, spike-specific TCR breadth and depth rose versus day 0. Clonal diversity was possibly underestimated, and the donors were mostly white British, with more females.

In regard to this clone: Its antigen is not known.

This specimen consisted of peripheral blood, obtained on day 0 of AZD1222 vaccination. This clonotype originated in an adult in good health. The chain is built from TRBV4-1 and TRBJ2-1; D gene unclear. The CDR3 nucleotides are TGCGCCAGCAGCCAAGATATCGGGTACAATGAGCAGTTCTTC. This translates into CASSQDIGYNEQFF.